The T cell receptor (beta chain) described here comes from a study of cytomegalovirus exposure and HLA in healthy donors (dated by TCRdb to about 2017). General notes on the study: In an earlier analysis of fewer than 750 of the donors, 250 to 350 Gb of sequence data and 100 million or so unique TCR beta sequences from roughly 180 million T cells were reported. An earlier analysis of about 600 of the donors used high-throughput TCR beta sequencing to judge whether each TCR beta V gene segment behaved as functional or pseudogenic. In addition to the first cohort of 650 to 750 subjects, a separate validation cohort of 100 to 150 different subjects was used. Genome-wide SNP genotypes for about 60% of the roughly 670 donors were used in a later genetic analysis, which treated that subset as a discovery cohort. All discovery cohort repertoires had been generated on a single sequencing platform. Both class I and class II loci were covered by HLA typing, at four-digit resolution. Rather than using new phenotypic data, the later analysis identified candidate immune exposures from TCR beta sequences and from how often those sequences occurred across donors. On average, 235,054 unique TCR beta nucleotide sequences were sequenced per donor among a few hundred genotyped donors of the cohort, with roughly 19% of those sequences being non-productive. High-throughput TCR immunosequencing, statistical association of individual TCRs with disease status, and machine learning were combined to predict cytomegalovirus infection status. The number of typed donors differed by locus: about 620-640 for A, B, C, DRB1 and DQB1; 522 for DQA1; approximately 610 for DPA1; and about 470 for DPB1. To study patterns of TCR occurrence, a later analysis re-analyzed previously published TCR beta repertoires from 600 to 750 donors and added high-resolution HLA genotyping. The study aimed to test whether signatures of past pathogen exposure could be identified by cataloging public T cell receptors. Alongside the repertoire data, information on donor age, sex, ethnicity and CMV serostatus was compiled. Using immunosequencing, the study profiled T cell repertoires from some 670 subjects and related those repertoires to cytomegalovirus serostatus. An early release that covered roughly 600 HLA-typed donors contained about 290 gigabases of sequencing data and 75 million to 100 million unique TCR sequences. Four to six DR-DQ haplotypes were handled as single units for association and clustering, since linkage in the cohort was strong. Of the roughly 430 genotyped donors, about 80% fell in the genetic ancestry cluster associated with self-reported Caucasian donors. Points the paper makes about the study in general: Across donors, most TCR sequences were observed very rarely, whereas some public TCRs were present in many individuals. A further reported finding was that TCR beta sequences accurately predicted the HLA-A and HLA-B alleles for most subjects in the first cohort. Linkage disequilibrium might explain the correlated functional status among segregating V segments, but an unknown experimental factor could not be excluded. The classifier was reported to diagnose cytomegalovirus status with high specificity and sensitivity in both the original cohort and the validation cohort. A later analysis found that HLA-associated TCR beta chains were more clonally expanded and had lower generation probabilities than equally common non-associated chains. Some IMGT-functional V segments, including TRBV6-2 and TRBV6-3, could not be distinguished by the 87-base-pair reads and were therefore excluded. A total of fewer than 200 TCR beta chains were listed by the study as associated with cytomegalovirus. Some 16 rarely observed V segments, including chromosome 9 orphons, were excluded from the earlier analysis of several hundred of the donors because counts were too low. In a later genetic analysis, fewer N-insertions in productive TCRs were reported among donors in an Asian-associated ancestry cluster than the roughly 640-donor mean. When HLA alleles, especially DR and DQ, strongly co-occurred, attributing TCR associations to individual alleles was difficult. In vitro tests confirmed that a few of the cytomegalovirus-associated TCR beta chains recognize cytomegalovirus antigens. Specific HLA alleles were associated with about 17,000 TCR beta sequences at a false discovery rate of 0.05 in a later analysis. An earlier analysis of approximately 530 of the donors showed that most TCR beta V segments appeared in productive rearrangements either about 87% or about 30% of the time, which broadly matched IMGT annotations. For the cohort, immune exposure information was limited to CMV serostatus. According to the authors, the approach could potentially be generalized to other disease states and immunological phenotypes. In a later genetic analysis, a missense DCLRE1C variant was associated with V-gene and J-gene trimming of TCR beta chains, and the association was replicated in an independent cohort. In a later analysis, the rate of TCR association differed among HLA loci, with DRB1 alleles having the most associated TCRs and HLA-C alleles having the fewest. A later analysis found that most CMV-associated TCR beta chains appeared HLA-restricted, with HLA associations seemingly driven largely by CMV exposure. Because HLA typing was unavailable for some donors at each locus, only the typed subset was used in association tests. In this cohort, only TCR beta chains were sequenced, and detectable features were limited by the absence of alpha or paired-chain data. A later analysis reported that several top co-occurrence clusters appeared linked to parvovirus B19, influenza, CMV and Epstein-Barr virus. A cluster of highly shared sequence variants was judged likely to be a technical artifact of the sequencing pipeline. Presence/absence analyses assumed roughly uniform sequencing depth across donors, an assumption that may not hold.

Trimming removed 0 bases from V and 0 bases from J, leaving 9 bases between the germline ends. Taken from cysteine to phenylalanine, the CDR3 has 15 residues. Just the 45-base CDR3 DNA is kept, in frame starting at base 1. The germline V gene (reference sequence) yields GTSNPN for CDR1 and SVGIG for CDR2. This clone was found a few times. Its antigen target is currently unknown. Base qualities are not at hand, and no much larger clone is one base apart. In total, roughly 670 healthy bone marrow donors made up the cohort. Cohort members were all nominally healthy when sampled, although unrecorded immune exposures were likely present. The donor tested CMV seropositive and was one of the 289 seropositive cohort members. A peripheral blood sample was collected from each donor, and TCR beta sequencing was performed on peripheral blood mononuclear cells. Genomic DNA extraction from the blood cell samples was performed with the Qiagen DNeasy Blood Extraction Kit.

To prepare the library, the immunoSEQ multiplex PCR assay was applied. The multiplex PCR relied on a mix of 60 forward primers for TCR Vbeta segments and 13 reverse primers for TCR Jbeta segments. A multiplex PCR assay on genomic DNA amplified the CDR3 region of rearranged TCR beta genes. On the Illumina HiSeq System, the amplified TCR beta libraries were sequenced as 87-base-pair reads. As for the original processing: A later analysis tallied roughly 80 million unique TCR beta chains across the 550 to 850 repertoires, and approximately 12 million of those chains were shared by two or more donors. Raw reads were error-corrected and collapsed into unique sequences by a nearest-neighbor algorithm in which closely related sequences were merged to remove PCR and sequencing errors. Alignment of CDR3 sequences to IMGT reference sequences was used to assign V, D and J gene segments. Each retained sequence needed at least a six-nucleotide match to both a V gene segment and a J gene segment. A rearrangement counted as productive if the CDR3 had no stop codons and remained in frame with V and J, and every other rearrangement counted as non-productive. CDR3 was defined according to IMGT convention as the region running from the second conserved V-encoded cysteine to the conserved J-encoded phenylalanine. The earlier analysis of roughly 590 of the donors excluded sequences that lacked an unambiguous match to a single V gene segment. An earlier analysis of several hundred of the donors called V segments functional above 56.7% productive rearrangements and segregating when the between-donor standard deviation exceeded 5%. A statistical classification framework was developed to diagnose cytomegalovirus status using the catalog of TCR beta chain sequences. In a later analysis, TCR nucleotide sequences were compared against IMGT/GENE-DB human TR gene sequences so that V and J genes could be assigned. In a later analysis, CDR3 sequences and most-parsimonious VDJ recombination scenarios were assigned using the TCRdist pipeline. In a later analysis, each TCR beta chain was defined by its CDR3 amino acid sequence together with its V-gene family, and reads lacking a unique V-gene family were excluded. A later analysis removed 600 or so highly shared, low-generation-probability nucleotide sequences to deal with suspected cross-contamination and a sequencing artifact. In a later analysis, a clonal expansion index for each public chain was calculated from normalized within-repertoire ranks of inferred template counts. A later analysis computed generation probabilities with a VDJ recombination model fitted to out-of-frame rearrangements, and checked the results against IGoR. A later analysis scored TCR-TCR, TCR-HLA and TCR-CMV co-occurrence with hypergeometric tests, applying a repertoire-size bias correction to TCR pairs. A later analysis estimated false discovery rates by permuting HLA or CMV assignments 20 times. In a later analysis, co-occurring TCRs were grouped with DBSCAN, and TCRdist sequence similarity was added when clustering was performed within HLA-allele-positive subsets. Repertoires with fewer than 30,000 or more than 120,000 public chains, plus five repertoires with anomalous nucleotide sharing, were excluded from co-occurrence clustering. TCRdb's version of the immuneACCESS table is confined to in-frame rearrangements and falls short of the full clone set. An unresolved V gene accounts for under half of the shortfall where checked; the remainder is of unknown origin. V, J and clone size were drawn from that table, and D and trimming were deduced from the DNA. Within this sample are approximately 100,000 clones, with less than 10% of them counted one time only. The ten largest clones represent around 4.9% of the sample.

The sequence was obtained from a man aged 45-65 years in good health and CMV-seropositive. The chain uses TRBV30 and TRBJ1-3, with no confident D gene call. Sequenced input: PBMCs. The DNA sequence is TGTGCCTGGAGTGTTAATAGTAACTCTGGAAACACCATATATTTT. Translated, it reads CAWSVNSNSGNTIYF.